Listed below are T cell receptor beta chains from one sample, sequenced in a study of blood T cell repertoires in COVID-19. TCRdb keeps only in-frame clones here, not all; method: immunoSEQ multiplex PCR. The profile shows about 250,000 clones, approximately 85% of them singletons. The sample comprised peripheral blood. Every receptor here comes from a human donor with COVID-19, enrolled during active disease. The donor label of this sample is uncertain. Each CDR3 is given with its conserved first and last residue. D genes are given only for firm matches. Rows may omit the clone size; those that give it use once, few, many or a size class.

d_call | j_call | v_call | clone_size | cdr3_nt | cdr3_aa
. | TRBJ1-1 | TRBV9 | . | TGTGCCAGCAGCGTAGATATCAGGGGTGAAGCTTTCTTT | CASSVDIRGEAFF
. | TRBJ2-7 | TRBV5-6 | once | TGTGCCAGCAGCTTAAGGGTCAAACAGGCCTCCTACGAGCAGTACTTC | CASSLRVKQASYEQYF
. | TRBJ1-1 | TRBV27 | few | TGTGCCAGCAGACTGTCACGGAACACTGAAGCTTTCTTT | CASRLSRNTEAFF
TRBD2 | TRBJ2-1 | TRBV9 | . | TGTGCCAGCAGCGTAGCTAACGGGGCGGGAGTCGGGAATGAGCAGTTCTTC | CASSVANGAGVGNEQFF
TRBD1 | TRBJ1-1 | TRBV19 | . | TGTGCCAGTAGGGACAGGACGGGGGACACTGAAGCTTTCTTT | CASRDRTGDTEAFF
TRBD1 | TRBJ2-7 | TRBV10-3 | . | TGTGCCATCAGTTCCAGACAGGGGGGGTCCTACGAGCAGTACTTC | CAISSRQGGSYEQYF
TRBD1 | TRBJ1-6 | TRBV5-4 | . | TGTGCCAGCAGCTTGGCCGCACAGGGGATTTCACCCCTCCACTTT | CASSLAAQGISPLHF
. | TRBJ2-1 | TRBV7-7 | . | TGTGCTAGCAGCTTAAACCTACGGGATGAGCAGTTCTTC | CASSLNLRDEQFF
. | TRBJ2-5 | TRBV11-2 | . | TGTGCCAGCAGCTTAGTGCTCACCCGGGAAGAGACCCAGTACTTC | CASSLVLTREETQYF
TRBD2 | TRBJ2-7 | TRBV7-8 | . | TGTGCCAGCAGCTTCGGTCGCAGCGGGAGGGCCTACGAGCAGTACTTC | CASSFGRSGRAYEQYF
TRBD2 | TRBJ2-1 | TRBV19 | . | TGTGCCAGTAGTATTCCCGGGAGGGGCTCCTACAATGAGCAGTTCTTC | CASSIPGRGSYNEQFF
. | TRBJ1-3 | TRBV19 | . | TGTGCCAGTAAGGAACAGATCTCTGGAAACACCATATATTTT | CASKEQISGNTIYF
TRBD1 | TRBJ2-7 | TRBV14 | . | TGTGCCAGCAGCCCATGGGGACAGGGGGTACACGAGCAGTACTTC | CASSPWGQGVHEQYF
TRBD2 | TRBJ2-3 | TRBV2 | . | TGTGCCAGCAGTGAACTAGCGGGCAGCACAGATACGCAGTATTTT | CASSELAGSTDTQYF
. | TRBJ1-2 | TRBV24-1 | . | TGTGCCACCTCTTCAGGGGTGGACTATGGCTACACCTTC | CATSSGVDYGYTF
. | TRBJ2-2 | TRBV2 | . | TGTGCCAGCAAGTGGGGCGCGAACACCGGGGAGCTGTTTTTT | CASKWGANTGELFF
. | TRBJ1-6 | TRBV7-6 | . | TGTGCCAGCAGCTTAGAGGCCAGGGGAAATTCACCCCTCCACTTT | CASSLEARGNSPLHF
. | TRBJ2-2 | TRBV3-1/TRBV3-2 | few | TGTGCCAGCAGCCAAGAAGCGACCGGGGAGCTGTTTTTT | CASSQEATGELFF
. | TRBJ1-2 | TRBV27 | few | TGTGCCAGCAGCCTCACGGTAGGGGTTGGTTATGGCTACACCTTC | CASSLTVGVGYGYTF
TRBD1 | TRBJ2-1 | TRBV18 | . | TGTGCCAGCTCACCCCGACAGGGGGCGACCAATGAGCAGTTCTTC | CASSPRQGATNEQFF
. | TRBJ1-2 | TRBV3-1/TRBV3-2 | . | TGTGCCAGCAGCCAATACCGTCCTTTAGACTATGGCTACACCTTC | CASSQYRPLDYGYTF
TRBD2 | TRBJ2-3 | TRBV5-4 | . | TGTGCCAGCGTTCTAGCGGGCACAGATACGCAGTATTTT | CASVLAGTDTQYF
TRBD2 | TRBJ2-1 | TRBV24-1 | once | TGTGCCACCAGTGCCCCTAGCGGGAGCACAAATGAGCAGTTCTTC | CATSAPSGSTNEQFF
TRBD1 | TRBJ2-7 | TRBV3-1/TRBV3-2 | few | TGTGCCAGCAGCCCAAGGACAGGGTCAGCCGAGCAGTACTTC | CASSPRTGSAEQYF
TRBD1 | TRBJ2-1 | TRBV3-1/TRBV3-2 | . | TGTGCCAGCAGCCAAAGGCGACAGGGTGAGCAGTTCTTC | CASSQRRQGEQFF
TRBD1 | TRBJ2-2 | TRBV5-4 | . | TGTGCCAGCAGCTGGGGGACAGGGGACACCGGGGAGCTGTTTTTT | CASSWGTGDTGELFF
TRBD2 | TRBJ2-1 | TRBV5-5 | . | TGTGCCAGCAGCATCCGACTAGCGGGAGCGCCAGAAGAGCAGTTCTTC | CASSIRLAGAPEEQFF
TRBD1 | TRBJ2-1 | TRBV5-6 | . | TGTGCCAGCAGCAACACGTATCCGGGACAGGGGGACGATGAGCAGTTCTTC | CASSNTYPGQGDDEQFF
TRBD1 | TRBJ1-5 | TRBV29-1 | . | TGCAGCGTTCGCGACAGGGATAGCAATCAGCCCCAGCATTTT | CSVRDRDSNQPQHF
. | TRBJ2-2 | TRBV5-1 | . | TGCGCCAGCACCCTGGGGCTCCAGGGTAACACCGGGGAGCTGTTTTTT | CASTLGLQGNTGELFF
. | TRBJ2-3 | TRBV19 | . | TGTGCCAGTAGTCTTACTAGAAACTCAGATACGCAGTATTTT | CASSLTRNSDTQYF
. | TRBJ2-1 | TRBV7-9 | . | TGTGCCAGCGGACAGCCCGAATACAATGAGCAGTTCTTC | CASGQPEYNEQFF
. | TRBJ2-1 | TRBV5-1 | . | TGCGCCAGCAGCTTGTCCAGGGCCCCCCCTGGGAATGAGCAGTTCTTC | CASSLSRAPPGNEQFF
TRBD1 | TRBJ1-4 | TRBV19 | . | TGTGCCAGTAGTATGGGACAGGGTGAAAAACTGTTTTTT | CASSMGQGEKLFF
. | TRBJ1-1 | TRBV27 | . | TGTGCCAGCAGGTCAGGGAAACGGAACACTGAAGCTTTCTTT | CASRSGKRNTEAFF
. | TRBJ2-1 | TRBV29-1 | . | TGCAGCGTTGAAGAGGTGGGCTACCGAAGGGAGCAGTTCTTC | CSVEEVGYRREQFF
. | TRBJ1-6 | TRBV2 | . | TGTGCCAGCAGAGGGTCGCGGGTAGATAATTCACCCCTCCACTTT | CASRGSRVDNSPLHF
TRBD2 | TRBJ2-3 | TRBV11-3 | . | TGTGCCAGCAGCTTAGGCGTAGCGGGAGGGAGCACAGATACGCAGTATTTT | CASSLGVAGGSTDTQYF
TRBD2 | TRBJ2-5 | TRBV29-1 | once | TGCAGCGTTGAACGAGCGGGAGGGACCCAAGAGACCCAGTACTTC | CSVERAGGTQETQYF
TRBD1 | TRBJ1-1 | TRBV5-1 | . | TGCGCCAGCAGCGGACAGGGGAGGAACACTGAAGCTTTCTTT | CASSGQGRNTEAFF
. | TRBJ2-1 | TRBV5-1 | . | TGCGCCAGTTCCGGTTCTAGGGGGTACAATGAGCAGTTCTTC | CASSGSRGYNEQFF
. | TRBJ1-1 | TRBV12-3/TRBV12-4 | . | TGTGCCAGCACCGACAACCGGAACACTGAAGCTTTCTTT | CASTDNRNTEAFF
. | TRBJ1-6 | TRBV7-9 | . | TGTGCCAGCAGCCGCGGCGGGGCCGATAATTCACCCCTCCACTTT | CASSRGGADNSPLHF
. | TRBJ2-3 | TRBV5-1 | . | TGCGCCAGCAGCTTAACAGGTAGCACAGATACGCAGTATTTT | CASSLTGSTDTQYF
TRBD1 | TRBJ2-2 | TRBV19 | once | TGTGCCAGTAGTAGTCTGTGGTTTTTGGGACAGAACTCCGGGGAGCTGTTTTTT | CASSSLWFLGQNSGELFF
TRBD1 | TRBJ1-2 | TRBV9 | . | TGTGCCAGCAGCGCCCGGACAGGGGAAGGAGATGGCTACACCTTC | CASSARTGEGDGYTF
. | TRBJ1-6 | TRBV3-1/TRBV3-2 | few | TGTGCCAGCAGCCAGTGGACAAACACCTATAATTCACCCCTCCACTTT | CASSQWTNTYNSPLHF
. | TRBJ2-1 | TRBV19 | . | TGTGCCAGTAGTTCCCCGGGATACAATGAGCAGTTCTTC | CASSSPGYNEQFF
. | TRBJ1-6 | TRBV27 | . | TGTGCCAGCAACCGCGGGTCGACACTCTCCTATAATTCACCCCTCCACTTT | CASNRGSTLSYNSPLHF
. | TRBJ1-2 | TRBV29-1 | . | TGCAGCGTCCACCAGGGACTCTGGCGGGGCTACACCTTC | CSVHQGLWRGYTF